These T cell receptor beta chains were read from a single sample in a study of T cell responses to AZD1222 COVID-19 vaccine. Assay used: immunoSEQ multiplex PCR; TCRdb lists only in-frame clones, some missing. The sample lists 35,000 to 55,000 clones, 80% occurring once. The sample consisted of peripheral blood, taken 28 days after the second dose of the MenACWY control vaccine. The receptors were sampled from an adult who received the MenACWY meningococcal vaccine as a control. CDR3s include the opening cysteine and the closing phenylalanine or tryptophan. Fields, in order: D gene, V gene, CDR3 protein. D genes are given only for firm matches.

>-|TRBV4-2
CASRFSLGEGNQPQHF
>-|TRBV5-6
CASSWGIGSTDTQYF
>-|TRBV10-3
CAISELNGQPQHF
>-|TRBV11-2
CASSADGAGAPFF
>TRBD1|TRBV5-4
CASSLGAGGPATEAFF
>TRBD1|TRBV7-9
CASSFTRQGLKETQYF
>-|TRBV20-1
CSGGGYTF
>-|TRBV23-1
CALFKPSGGRWNTEAFF
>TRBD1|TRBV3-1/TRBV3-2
CASSQLSGQGNYNEQFF
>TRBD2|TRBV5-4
CASSIGTSGGNTGELFF
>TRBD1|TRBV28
CASTRTGTGNTIYF
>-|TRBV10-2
CASSGEVLSSYNEQFF
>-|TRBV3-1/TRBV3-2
CASSQAAWEQYF
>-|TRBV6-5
CASSYRAGSGNTIYF
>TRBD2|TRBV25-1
CASWGGRGSTGELFF
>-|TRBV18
CASSPERVGEKLFF
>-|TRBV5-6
CASSLGAVGTGELFF
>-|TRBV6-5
CASSLELYGYTF
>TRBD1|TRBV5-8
CASILRRGTGVNEQFF
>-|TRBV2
CATTRQGYTEAFF
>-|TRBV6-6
CASIKGSEAFF
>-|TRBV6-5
CASSYSKRAGTEAFF
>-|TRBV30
CAWSDSAEAFF
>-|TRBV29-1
CSVAHPMGAEAFF
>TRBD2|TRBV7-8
CASSWGGSYNEQFF
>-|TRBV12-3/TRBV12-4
CASSLWVGTEAFF
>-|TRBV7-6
CASSLANVDAGANVLTF
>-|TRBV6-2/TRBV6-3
CASSYLGGARGNTIYF
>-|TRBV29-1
CSVARTGGNTEAFF
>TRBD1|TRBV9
CASSVDLTGEYTF
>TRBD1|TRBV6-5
CASSYRAGGKGSPLHF
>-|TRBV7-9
CASSLRVQINEKLFF
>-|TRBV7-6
CASSLVRSDTQYF
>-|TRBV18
CASSGALYEQYF
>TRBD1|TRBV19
CASRGQGFNQPQHF
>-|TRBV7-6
CASSQDGRTEAFF
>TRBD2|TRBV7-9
CASSWTGTSGRNTQYF
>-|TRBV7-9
CASSLGVGGTEAFF
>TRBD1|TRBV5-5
CASSLEGGKSPLHF
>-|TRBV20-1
CSASPVGIHEQYF
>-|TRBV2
CASSESAGGKYGYTF
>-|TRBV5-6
CASSPTGETQYF
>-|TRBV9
CASRAGTGEKLFF
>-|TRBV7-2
CASSLATPGETQYF
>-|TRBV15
CATSRQVGLAFF
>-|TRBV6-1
CASSAPPVTSRDSPLHF
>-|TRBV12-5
CASGRGQLGQETQYF
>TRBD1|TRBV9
CASSPRQGLGGGYTF
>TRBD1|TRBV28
CASSLYGGLGQGLGEQYF
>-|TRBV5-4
CASSLKQGNTGELFF
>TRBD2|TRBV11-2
CASSFSPGGNNEQFF
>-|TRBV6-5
CASRPQQETQYF
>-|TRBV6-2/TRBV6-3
CASSYSRDIGNTIYF